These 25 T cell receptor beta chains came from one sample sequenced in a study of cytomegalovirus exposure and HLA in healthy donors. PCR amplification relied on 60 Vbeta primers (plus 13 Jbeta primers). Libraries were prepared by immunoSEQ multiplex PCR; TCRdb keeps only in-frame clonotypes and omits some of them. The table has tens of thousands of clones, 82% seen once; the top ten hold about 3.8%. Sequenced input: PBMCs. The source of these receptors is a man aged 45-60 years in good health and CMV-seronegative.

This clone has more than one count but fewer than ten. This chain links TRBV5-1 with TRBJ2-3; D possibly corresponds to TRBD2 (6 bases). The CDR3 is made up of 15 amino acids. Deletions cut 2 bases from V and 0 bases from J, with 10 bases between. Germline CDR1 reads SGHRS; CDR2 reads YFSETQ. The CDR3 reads CASSFAGTSTDTQYF. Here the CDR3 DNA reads TGCGCCAGCAGCTTCGCCGGGACTAGCACAGATACGCAGTATTTT.

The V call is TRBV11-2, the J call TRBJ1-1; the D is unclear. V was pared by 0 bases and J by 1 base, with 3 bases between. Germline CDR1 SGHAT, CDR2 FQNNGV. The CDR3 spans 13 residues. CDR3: CASSLEQNTEAFF. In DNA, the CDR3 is TGTGCCAGCAGCTTAGAACAGAACACTGAAGCTTTCTTT.

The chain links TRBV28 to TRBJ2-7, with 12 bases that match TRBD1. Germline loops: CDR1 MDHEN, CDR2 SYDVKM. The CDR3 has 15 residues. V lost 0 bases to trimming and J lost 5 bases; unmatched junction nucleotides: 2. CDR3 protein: CASSLWGQGANEQYF. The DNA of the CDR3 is TGTGCCAGCAGTTTATGGGGACAGGGGGCGAACGAGCAGTACTTC.

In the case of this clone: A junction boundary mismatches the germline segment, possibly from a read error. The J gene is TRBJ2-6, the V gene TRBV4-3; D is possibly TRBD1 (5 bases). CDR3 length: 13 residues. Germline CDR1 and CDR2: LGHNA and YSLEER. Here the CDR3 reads CASSQEGANVLTF. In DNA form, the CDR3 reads TGCGCCAGCAGCCAAGAAGGGGCGAACGTCCTGACTTTC.

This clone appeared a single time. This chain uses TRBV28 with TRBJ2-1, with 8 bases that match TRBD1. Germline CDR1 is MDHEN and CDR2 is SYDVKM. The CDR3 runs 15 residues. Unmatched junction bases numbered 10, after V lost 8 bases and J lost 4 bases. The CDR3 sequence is CASFSRDRRYNEQFF. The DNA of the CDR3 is TGTGCCAGCTTCTCCCGGGACAGGAGGTACAATGAGCAGTTCTTC.

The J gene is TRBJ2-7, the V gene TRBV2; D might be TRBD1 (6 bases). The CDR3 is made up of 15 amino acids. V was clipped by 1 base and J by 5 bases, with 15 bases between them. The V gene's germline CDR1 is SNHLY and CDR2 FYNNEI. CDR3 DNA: TGTGCCAGCAGTGAAGGCAGGGGAAACATCCACGAGCAGTACTTC. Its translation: CASSEGRGNIHEQYF.

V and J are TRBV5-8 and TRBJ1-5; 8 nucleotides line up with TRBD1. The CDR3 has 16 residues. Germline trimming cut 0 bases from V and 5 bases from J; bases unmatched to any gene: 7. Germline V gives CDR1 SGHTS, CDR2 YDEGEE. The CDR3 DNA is TGTGCCAGCAGCTTGGTTGTGTCAGGGGGCTATCAGCCCCAGCATTTT. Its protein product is CASSLVVSGGYQPQHF.

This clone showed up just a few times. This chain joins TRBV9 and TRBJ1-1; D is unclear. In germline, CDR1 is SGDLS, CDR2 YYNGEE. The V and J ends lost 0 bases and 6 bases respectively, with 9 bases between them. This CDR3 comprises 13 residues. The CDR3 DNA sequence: TGTGCCAGCAGCGTAGCTACTTTGTCTGAAGCTTTCTTT. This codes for CASSVATLSEAFF.

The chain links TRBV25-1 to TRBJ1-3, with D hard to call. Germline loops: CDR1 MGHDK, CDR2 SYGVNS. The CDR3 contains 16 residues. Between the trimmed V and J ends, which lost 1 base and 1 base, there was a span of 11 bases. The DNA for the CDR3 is TGTGCCAGCAGTGAATGGGAGGGTTCATCTGGAAACACCATATATTTT. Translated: CASSEWEGSSGNTIYF.

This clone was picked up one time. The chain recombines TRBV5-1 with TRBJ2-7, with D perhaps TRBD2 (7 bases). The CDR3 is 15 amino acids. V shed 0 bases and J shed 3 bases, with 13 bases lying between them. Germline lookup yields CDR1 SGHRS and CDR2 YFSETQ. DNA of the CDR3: TGCGCCAGCAGCTTGGCGGGGAGGGGGGGCTACGAGCAGTACTTC. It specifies CASSLAGRGGYEQYF.

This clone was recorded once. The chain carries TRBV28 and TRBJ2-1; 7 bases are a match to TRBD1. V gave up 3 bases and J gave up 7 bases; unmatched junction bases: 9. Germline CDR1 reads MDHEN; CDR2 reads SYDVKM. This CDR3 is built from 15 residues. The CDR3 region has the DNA TGTGCCAGCAGTTTGCCCGAGGGGGCTAGGAATGAGCAGTTCTTC. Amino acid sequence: CASSLPEGARNEQFF.

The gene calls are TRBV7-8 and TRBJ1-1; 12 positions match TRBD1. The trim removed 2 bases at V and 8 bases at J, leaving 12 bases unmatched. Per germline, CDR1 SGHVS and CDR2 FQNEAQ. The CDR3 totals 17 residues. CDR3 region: CASSLKWGDRGPWEAFF. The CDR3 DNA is TGTGCCAGCAGCTTAAAATGGGGGGACAGGGGGCCATGGGAAGCTTTCTTT.

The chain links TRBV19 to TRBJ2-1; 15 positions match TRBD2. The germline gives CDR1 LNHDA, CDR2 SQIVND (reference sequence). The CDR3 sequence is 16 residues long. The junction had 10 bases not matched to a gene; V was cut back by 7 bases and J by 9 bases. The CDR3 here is CASTSMGLAGGGEQFF. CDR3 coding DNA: TGTGCCAGTACCTCCATGGGACTAGCGGGAGGAGGTGAGCAGTTCTTC.

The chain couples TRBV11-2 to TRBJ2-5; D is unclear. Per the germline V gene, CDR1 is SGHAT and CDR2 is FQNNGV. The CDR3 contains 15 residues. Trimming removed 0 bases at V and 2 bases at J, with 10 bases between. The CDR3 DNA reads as TGTGCCAGCAGCTTAGAAATCCGGGTACAAGAGACCCAGTACTTC. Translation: CASSLEIRVQETQYF.

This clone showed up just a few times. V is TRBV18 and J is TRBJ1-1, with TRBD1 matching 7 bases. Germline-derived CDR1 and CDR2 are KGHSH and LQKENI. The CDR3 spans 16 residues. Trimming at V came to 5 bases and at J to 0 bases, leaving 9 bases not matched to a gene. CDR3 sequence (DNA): TGTGCCAGCTCAGCCGCGCGGGACAGTATGAACACTGAAGCTTTCTTT. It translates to CASSAARDSMNTEAFF.

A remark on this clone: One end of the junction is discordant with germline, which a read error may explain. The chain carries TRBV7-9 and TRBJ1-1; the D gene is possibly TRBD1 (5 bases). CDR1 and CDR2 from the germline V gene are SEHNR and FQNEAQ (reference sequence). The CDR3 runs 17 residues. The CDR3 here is CSSSLEVGSRANTEAFF. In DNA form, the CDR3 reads TGTTCCAGCAGCTTAGAGGTTGGTTCCAGGGCGAACACTGAAGCTTTCTTT. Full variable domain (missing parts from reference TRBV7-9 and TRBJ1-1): DTGVSQNPRHKITKRGQNVTFRCDPISEHNRLYWYRQTLGQGPEFLTYFQNEAQLEKSRLLSDRFSAERPKGSFSTLEIQRTEQGDSAMYLCSSSLEVGSRANTEAFFGQGTRLTVV.

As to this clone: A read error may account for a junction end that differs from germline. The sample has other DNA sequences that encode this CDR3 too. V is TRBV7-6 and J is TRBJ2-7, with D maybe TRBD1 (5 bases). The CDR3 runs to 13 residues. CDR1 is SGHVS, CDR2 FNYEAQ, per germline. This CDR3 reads CASSLAFRVEQYF. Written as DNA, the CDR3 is TGTGCAAGCAGCTTAGCATTCAGGGTCGAGCAGTACTTC.

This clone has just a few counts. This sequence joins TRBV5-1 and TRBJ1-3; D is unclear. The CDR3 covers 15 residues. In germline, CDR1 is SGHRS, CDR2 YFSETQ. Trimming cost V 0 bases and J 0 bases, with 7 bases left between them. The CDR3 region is CASSLVPGSGNTIYF. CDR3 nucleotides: TGCGCCAGCAGCTTGGTCCCAGGCTCTGGAAACACCATATATTTT.

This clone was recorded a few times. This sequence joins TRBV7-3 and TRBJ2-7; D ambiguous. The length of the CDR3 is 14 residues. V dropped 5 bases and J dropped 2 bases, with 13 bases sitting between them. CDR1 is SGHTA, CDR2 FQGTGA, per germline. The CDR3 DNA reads TGTGCCAGCAGCCCTCCGAGGCGAACCTACGAGCAGTACTTC. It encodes CASSPPRRTYEQYF.

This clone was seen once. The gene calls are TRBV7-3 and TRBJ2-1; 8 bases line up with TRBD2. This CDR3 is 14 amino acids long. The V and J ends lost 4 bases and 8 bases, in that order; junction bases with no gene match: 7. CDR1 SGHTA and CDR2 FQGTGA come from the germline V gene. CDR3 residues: CASSSTSVTDEQFF. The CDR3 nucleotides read TGTGCCAGCAGCTCGACTAGCGTTACGGATGAGCAGTTCTTC. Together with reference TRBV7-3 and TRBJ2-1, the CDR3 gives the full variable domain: GAGVSQTPSNKVTEKGKYVELRCDPISGHTALYWYRQSLGQGPEFLIYFQGTGAADDSGLPNDRFFAVRPEGSVSTLKIQRTERGDSAVYLCASSSTSVTDEQFFGPGTRLTVL.

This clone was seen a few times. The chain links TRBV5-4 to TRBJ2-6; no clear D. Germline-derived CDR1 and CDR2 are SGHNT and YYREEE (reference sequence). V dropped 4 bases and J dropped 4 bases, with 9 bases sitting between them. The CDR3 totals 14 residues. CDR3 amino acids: CASSPGPGANVLTF. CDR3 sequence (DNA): TGTGCCAGCAGCCCCGGTCCAGGGGCCAACGTCCTGACTTTC.

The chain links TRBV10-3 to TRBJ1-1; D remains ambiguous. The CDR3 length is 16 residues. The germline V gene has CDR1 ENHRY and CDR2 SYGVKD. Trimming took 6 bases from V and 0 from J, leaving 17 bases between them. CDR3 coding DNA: TGTGCCATCAGATCGGGTCCGCTTCTTATGAACACTGAAGCTTTCTTT. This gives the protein CAIRSGPLLMNTEAFF.

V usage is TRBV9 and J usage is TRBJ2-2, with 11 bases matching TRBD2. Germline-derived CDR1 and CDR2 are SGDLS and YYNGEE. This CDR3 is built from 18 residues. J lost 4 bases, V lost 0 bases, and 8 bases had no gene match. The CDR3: CASSVGGSGRAGTGELFF. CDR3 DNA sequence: TGTGCCAGCAGCGTAGGGGGTAGCGGGAGGGCCGGCACCGGGGAGCTGTTTTTT.

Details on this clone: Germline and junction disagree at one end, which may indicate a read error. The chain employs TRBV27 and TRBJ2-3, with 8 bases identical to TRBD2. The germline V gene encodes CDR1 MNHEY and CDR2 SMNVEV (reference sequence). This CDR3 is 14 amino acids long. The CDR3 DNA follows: TGTGCCAGCAGTTTATCAATTTTCACCGGGACTAGGCATTTT. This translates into CASSLSIFTGTRHF.

The CDR3 DNA reads as TGTGCCAGCAGTATCCGGGACAGACAAGAGACCCAGTACTTC. This codes for CASSIRDRQETQYF. The chain uses TRBV28 and TRBJ2-5, with 7 bases lining up with TRBD1. Trimming removed 5 bases from V and 2 bases from J; junction bases left unmatched: 5. The CDR3 extends over 14 amino acids. Germline values: CDR1 MDHEN, CDR2 SYDVKM.